This TCR beta chain is from a study of blood T cell repertoires in COVID-19 (dated by TCRdb to about 2020). For the study in its entirety: Samples covering the acute and convalescent phases of COVID-19 were provided by collaborators in the United States, Italy and Spain. Where available, HLA class I and class II types were taken from metadata supplied by the sample provider and were not determined by assay-based typing. Subjects who had been exposed to COVID-19, were actively infected with it, or had recovered from it provided the deeply sampled blood TCRbeta repertoires that made up the dataset. A de-identified subject ID, COVID-19 status, age in years and sex were almost always included in the sample metadata. A freely available public database, intended as a resource for researchers studying the immune response to SARS-CoV-2, is where the repertoires were released. The samples were drawn from the first 160 participants of the ongoing ImmuneRACE study and from roughly 1,300 subjects provided by 6 global collaborators. The prospective study material was composed of cDNA or gDNA derived from T cells, B-cell-depleted T cells, or PBMCs.

The CDR3 runs 15 residues from the cysteine to the phenylalanine. Only the CDR3 DNA stays, 45 bases, in frame from base 1. The germline V gene supplies CDR1 SGDLS and CDR2 YYNGEE. Germline trimming: 0 bases from V, 13 bases from J; junction bases outside gene matches: 4. Each collaborating institution followed its own protocols to collect whole blood in K2EDTA tubes. Collaborator samples were shipped for TCRbeta analysis as frozen whole blood, isolated PBMCs, or DNA extracted from either sample type. What the research found in general, with its limitations: The quantity of clinical and demographic metadata differed by source and by participant and was supplied without curation.

The immunoSEQ Assay, a bias-controlled multiplex PCR, was used to amplify TCRbeta CDR3 regions from genomic DNA. On the study's bioinformatics: The number of nucleated cells in each sample was estimated by amplification of reference gene primers within the assay. Sequence reads were collapsed and filtered to measure the absolute abundance of every unique TCRbeta CDR3 rearrangement. For each sample, productive Simpson clonality was calculated as the square root of Simpson's diversity index across productive rearrangements. TCRdb stores this immuneACCESS table with in-frame sequences only. Part of the clones is absent; in the studies checked, under half of the shortfall reflects unresolved V genes, and no reason is known for the rest. The V and J calls and clone size are taken from that table; D and trimming were inferred from the DNA. This sample lists roughly 140,000 clones; approximately 88% were detected once. Together, the top ten hold 1.7% of the sample.

Comments on this clone: Its binding antigen is unknown. No base quality values were provided; no much bigger clone lies one nucleotide off.

Sequencing was done on a sample of peripheral blood. The V gene is TRBV9 and the J gene is TRBJ2-1, and TRBD2 matches 16 of the central bases. The sequence came from a woman aged 45-65 years with acute or convalescent COVID-19. The nucleotides are TGTGCCAGCAGCGTAGAGGGGACTAGCGGGAGGGCCCAGTTCTTC. Its coded protein is CASSVEGTSGRAQFF.